What follows are 8 T cell receptor beta chains derived from one specimen sequenced in a study of response to subunit inactivated influenza vaccine. TCRdb recomputed calls from the RT-PCR reads with MiXCR, one row per CDR3 protein. The sample shows around 600,000 distinct CDR3 sequences, about 10% of them seen only once. This sample also belongs to another study, concerning T cells expressing NK-cell markers. That work states: cDNA encoding TCR beta was synthesized via 5'RACE template switching incorporating UMIs.

Source: PBMCs from blood, taken on the day of vaccination. The receptor set was obtained from a man aged 50-59 years who received an inactivated influenza vaccine.

A note on this clonotype: This clone may be a read error of a much larger clone one base away. The DNA for the CDR3 is TGTGCCATCAGTTTAACAGCGGGGGGCTCCTACGAGCAGTACTTC. Residues: CAISLTAGGSYEQYF. The gene calls are TRBV12-3 or TRBV12-4 and TRBJ2-7, with 9 bases matching TRBD2. CDR3 length: 15 amino acids.

The V call is TRBV20-1, the J call TRBJ2-5; TRBD2 aligns across 9 bases. This CDR3 has 19 residues. The V gene end was trimmed by 0 bases and the J gene end by 1 base; junction bases not matched to a gene: 15. CDR1 is DFQATT, CDR2 SNEGSKA, per germline (reference sequence). The CDR3 nucleotides read TGCAGTGCTAGAGATTGGGAGAGGGTAATAGCGGGAGCCCAAGAGACCCAGTACTTC. It is translated as CSARDWERVIAGAQETQYF.

CDR3 bases: TGCGCCAGCAGCCAAGAGGGGCAGAATAATTCACCCCTCCACTTT. Residues: CASSQEGQNNSPLHF. V gene TRBV4-3 combines with J gene TRBJ1-6, with D possibly being TRBD1 (5 bases). The CDR3 is made up of 15 amino acids. CDR1 and CDR2 from the germline V gene are LGHNA and YSLEER. The V and J ends lost 0 bases and 5 bases respectively, with 8 bases between them.

The sample holds a few counts of this clonotype. The gene calls are TRBV2 and TRBJ2-2; either TRBD1 or TRBD2 may supply D (5 bases each). The CDR3 spans 14 residues. V shed 2 bases and J shed 5 bases, with 9 bases lying between them. CDR1 is SNHLY and CDR2 is FYNNEI in the germline V gene. The CDR3 loop is CASSESWGTGELFF. DNA of the CDR3: TGTGCCAGCAGTGAATCGTGGGGGACCGGGGAGCTGTTTTTT.

This clonotype showed up just a few times. This chain links TRBV5-1 with TRBJ2-5, with 10 bases identical to TRBD1. CDR3 length: 14 residues. Losses at the gene ends were 5 bases for V and 3 bases for J; bases not matched to a gene: 4. In germline, CDR1 is SGHRS, CDR2 YFSETQ. The CDR3 nucleotides read TGCGCCAGCAGGACTGGGACAGGGGAAGAGACCCAGTACTTC. This codes for CASRTGTGEETQYF.

V gene TRBV7-3 combines with J gene TRBJ2-2; D possibly matches TRBD1 or TRBD2 (5 bases each). CDR1 is SGHTA, CDR2 FQGTGA, per germline. The CDR3 has 15 amino acids. V was trimmed by 5 bases and J by 2 bases, leaving 12 bases between them. CDR3 bases: TGTGCCAGCAGCACCACGGGGCGAAACACCGGGGAGCTGTTTTTT. Translation: CASSTTGRNTGELFF.

This clonotype was seen many times. The rearrangement uses TRBV3-1 and TRBJ2-3, with D uncertain. The CDR3 covers 15 residues. The V gene lost 1 base and the J gene lost 2 bases, with 10 bases spanning the gap. Germline V CDR1 and CDR2: LGHDT, YNNKEL (reference sequence). The CDR3 is CASSQVLHLTDTQYF. CDR3 nucleotides: TGTGCCAGCAGCCAAGTGCTGCACCTCACAGATACGCAGTATTTT.

The J gene is TRBJ1-4, the V gene TRBV6-5; D is undetermined. Looked up from germline, CDR1 is MNHEY and CDR2 is SVGAGI. Trimming pared 0 bases from V and 4 bases from J, leaving 3 bases between. The CDR3 runs 13 residues. CDR3 coding DNA: TGTGCCAGCAGTTACTCCGGTAATGAAAAACTGTTTTTT. Encoded protein: CASSYSGNEKLFF.